One sample yielded the 30 T cell receptor beta chains listed below, sequenced in a study of cytomegalovirus exposure and HLA in healthy donors. Researchers ran the PCR with 60 Vbeta and 13 Jbeta primers. The data were produced by immunoSEQ multiplex PCR, yet TCRdb's version contains in-frame clones alone and is incomplete. The table has 200,000 or so clones, 87% seen once. The sample consisted of PBMCs. The receptors here all came from a man aged 25 to 40 in good health and CMV-seronegative.

This clone came up once. The CDR3 nucleotides read TGTGCCAGCAGCTTAGGGGGGACAGGAGTGGGGGAGCAGTTCTTC. Residues: CASSLGGTGVGEQFF. The V gene is TRBV7-8, the J gene TRBJ2-1; 8 nucleotides line up with TRBD1. The J segment lost 10 bases and the V segment lost 1 base, leaving 9 bases of the junction unmatched. Germline-derived CDR1 and CDR2 are SGHVS and FQNEAQ. The CDR3 contains 15 residues.

V is TRBV15 and J is TRBJ2-1; TRBD2 is a possible D gene (6 bases). Germline CDR1 reads LNHNV; CDR2 reads YYDKDF (reference sequence). CDR3 length equals 14 residues. V lost 9 bases to trimming and J lost 7 bases, with 19 bases between them. The DNA of the CDR3 is TGTGCCACAAAGCCGGGACTGGACCCAAATGAGCAGTTCTTC. This gives the protein CATKPGLDPNEQFF.

The chain's CDR3 is CAWSRGLAGALGGEQYF. DNA for the CDR3: TGTGCCTGGAGTCGAGGACTAGCGGGAGCCCTTGGGGGCGAGCAGTACTTC. The chain couples TRBV30 to TRBJ2-7; 13 bases are a match to TRBD2. V lost 2 bases to trimming and J lost 6 bases; unmatched junction nucleotides: 13. The CDR3 has 17 amino acids. Per the germline V gene, CDR1 is GTSNPN and CDR2 is SVGIG (reference sequence). Full variable domain (remainder filled in from reference TRBV30 and TRBJ2-7): SQTIHQWPATLVQPVGSPLSLECTVEGTSNPNLYWYRQAAGRGLQLLFYSVGIGQISSEVPQNLSASRPQDRQFILSSKKLLLSDSGFYLCAWSRGLAGALGGEQYFGPGTRLTVT.

CDR3 residues: CASKGLGGAGANVLTF. In nucleotides, the CDR3 is TGTGCCAGTAAGGGTTTAGGAGGCGCTGGGGCCAACGTCCTGACTTTC. The chain carries TRBV19 and TRBJ2-6; maybe TRBD2 (5 bases). Germline-derived CDR1 and CDR2 are LNHDA and SQIVND (reference sequence). This CDR3 has 16 amino acids. V shed 7 bases and J shed 2 bases, with 15 bases lying between them.

The chain links TRBV10-3 to TRBJ2-7; D not certain. The germline V gene encodes CDR1 ENHRY and CDR2 SYGVKD. The CDR3 length is 12 residues. Trimming removed 4 bases at V and 2 bases at J, with 6 bases between. For the CDR3, the DNA is TGTGCCATCAGTGCCCAGACCTACGAGCAGTACTTC. It codes for CAISAQTYEQYF.

The chain couples TRBV18 to TRBJ1-5; D unresolved. Trimming took 3 bases from V and 9 from J, leaving 12 bases between them. The germline V gene has CDR1 KGHSH and CDR2 LQKENI. The CDR3 is 13 amino acids. The DNA of the CDR3 is TGTGCCAGCTCACCCCTGAAGGGAGGGCCCCAGCATTTT. Encoded protein: CASSPLKGGPQHF.

The J gene is TRBJ2-7, the V gene TRBV18; tentatively, D is TRBD1 (6 bases). CDR1 is KGHSH and CDR2 is LQKENI in the germline V gene. The CDR3 spans 13 residues. The V and J ends lost 2 bases and 5 bases respectively, with 10 bases between them. The DNA for the CDR3 is TGTGCCAGCTCACCAAGTACAGGGAACGAGCAGTACTTC. Translated: CASSPSTGNEQYF.

The gene calls are TRBV15 and TRBJ1-3; no clear D gene. V gave up 0 bases and J gave up 6 bases, with 12 bases separating them. Germline V CDR1 and CDR2: LNHNV, YYDKDF (reference sequence). CDR3 length equals 15 residues. CDR3 sequence: CATSRETRFSNTIYF. The DNA of the CDR3 is TGTGCCACCAGCAGAGAAACGCGGTTCTCAAACACCATATATTTT.

The rearrangement links TRBV6-1 to TRBJ2-7, with D hard to call. The germline V and J ends were trimmed by 2 bases and 3 bases, with 8 bases remaining between them. The CDR3 extends over 13 amino acids. Germline-derived CDR1 and CDR2 are MNHNS and SASEGT. In nucleotides, the CDR3 is TGTGCCAGCAGTGAAAGTAACAGCTACGAGCAGTACTTC. Encoded protein: CASSESNSYEQYF.

This rearrangement joins TRBV6-1 to TRBJ2-5, with a possible D match to TRBD1 (5 bases). The ends were cut back, 4 bases at V and 6 bases at J, with 12 bases in the middle. The CDR3 contains 13 residues. The germline V gene has CDR1 MNHNS and CDR2 SASEGT. The CDR3 reads CASSGQGGQTQYF. CDR3 nucleotide sequence: TGTGCCAGCAGTGGGCAGGGCGGACAGACCCAGTACTTC.

The chain recombines TRBV2 with TRBJ2-7; 8 bases are shared with TRBD2. The CDR3 has 12 residues. CDR1 is SNHLY, CDR2 FYNNEI, per germline. V lost 4 bases to trimming and J lost 12 bases; unmatched junction nucleotides: 8. This CDR3 is CASSAVRGAGYF. For the CDR3, the DNA is TGTGCCAGCAGTGCGGTGCGGGGGGCTGGGTACTTC. Full variable domain (remainder filled in from reference TRBV2 and TRBJ2-7): EPEVTQTPSHQVTQMGQEVILRCVPISNHLYFYWYRQILGQKVEFLVSFYNNEISEKSEIFDDQFSVERPDGSNFTLKIRSTKLEDSAMYFCASSAVRGAGYFGPGTRLTVT.

In DNA form, the CDR3 reads TGTGCCAGCAGTTCGGGGACATCCGGCTCTGGAAACACCATATATTTT. Protein product: CASSSGTSGSGNTIYF. The rearrangement links TRBV6-6 to TRBJ1-3, with D perhaps matching TRBD1 (6 bases). The ends were cut back, 4 bases at V and 0 bases at J, with 13 bases in the middle. The CDR3 is 16 residues long. Germline CDR1 MNHNY, CDR2 SVGAGI (reference sequence).

In its sample, this clone was seen a few times. The chain couples TRBV19 to TRBJ1-2; D might be TRBD1 (5 bases). V shed 11 bases and J shed 4 bases, with 20 bases lying between them. The CDR3 loop spans 14 amino acids. CDR1 is LNHDA, CDR2 SQIVND, per germline (reference sequence). CDR3 in DNA: TGTGCCCAAGTAGCGGGGGGGAGGGGCTATGGCTACACCTTC. This sequence encodes CAQVAGGRGYGYTF.

The gene calls are TRBV28 and TRBJ1-5; D perhaps matches TRBD1 (5 bases). This CDR3 is built from 16 residues. The V end was cut by 6 bases, the J end by 3 bases, with 18 bases between. Per germline, CDR1 MDHEN and CDR2 SYDVKM. CDR3 nucleotide sequence: TGTGCCAGCAGCCCTGAGGAGGGACGGACCAATCAGCCCCAGCATTTT. This gives the protein CASSPEEGRTNQPQHF.

V gene TRBV19 combines with J gene TRBJ2-1, with 8 nucleotides matching TRBD1. Germline values: CDR1 LNHDA, CDR2 SQIVND (reference sequence). V shed 8 bases and J 9 bases; nucleotides not matched to a gene: 15. The CDR3 is made up of 15 amino acids. The CDR3 reads CASRLGGQGLGEQFF. The CDR3, as DNA: TGTGCCAGTCGTTTAGGAGGACAGGGCCTCGGTGAGCAGTTCTTC. Looking up the rest from reference TRBV19 and TRBJ2-1 gives the full variable domain: DGGITQSPKYLFRKEGQNVTLSCEQNLNHDAMYWYRQDPGQGLRLIYYSQIVNDFQKGDIAEGYSVSREKKESFPLTVTSAQKNPTAFYLCASRLGGQGLGEQFFGPGTRLTVL.

J is TRBJ2-1 and V is TRBV11-2, with D maybe TRBD2 (6 bases). Trimming removed 4 bases from V and 1 base from J, with 11 bases in between. This CDR3 is built from 15 residues. CDR1 SGHAT and CDR2 FQNNGV come from the germline V gene. DNA for the CDR3: TGTGCCAGCAGCTGGGTGGAGGGATCCTACAATGAGCAGTTCTTC. Protein: CASSWVEGSYNEQFF. The full variable domain, rest sourced from reference TRBV11-2 and TRBJ2-1, is EAGVAQSPRYKIIEKRQSVAFWCNPISGHATLYWYQQILGQGPKLLIQFQNNGVVDDSQLPKDRFSAERLKGVDSTLKIQPAKLEDSAVYLCASSWVEGSYNEQFFGPGTRLTVL.

The V gene is TRBV11-2, the J gene TRBJ2-7, with D possibly matching TRBD2 (7 bases). V lost 8 bases and J 7 bases, leaving 27 bases between the germline ends. Germline assignment: CDR1 SGHAT and CDR2 FQNNGV. The CDR3 covers 16 residues. CDR3 coding DNA: TGTGCCAGCCAAAAAAGGAGGGGGGGTGATATTTGGGAGCAGTACTTC. As protein: CASQKRRGGDIWEQYF.

This chain joins TRBV5-1 and TRBJ1-1; D may be TRBD1 (6 bases). Germline V lookup: CDR1 SGHRS, CDR2 YFSETQ. CDR3 length: 15 amino acids. V was pared by 4 bases and J by 3 bases, with 16 bases between. CDR3 loop: CASSVEQGGDTEAFF. In nucleotides, the CDR3 is TGCGCCAGCAGCGTAGAACAGGGTGGGGACACTGAAGCTTTCTTT. Together with reference TRBV5-1 and TRBJ1-1, the CDR3 gives the full variable domain: KAGVTQTPRYLIKTRGQQVTLSCSPISGHRSVSWYQQTPGQGLQFLFEYFSETQRNKGNFPGRFSGRQFSNSRSEMNVSTLELGDSALYLCASSVEQGGDTEAFFGQGTRLTVV.

This clone was observed once. The chain is built from TRBV27 and TRBJ1-5; D possibly corresponds to TRBD1 (5 bases). This CDR3 region has 15 residues. Trimming stripped 2 bases from V and 3 bases from J, with 11 bases between. CDR1 is MNHEY, CDR2 SMNVEV, per germline (reference sequence). CDR3 sequence: CASSLVRQNNQPQHF. CDR3 sequence (DNA): TGTGCCAGCAGTTTAGTAAGACAGAACAATCAGCCCCAGCATTTT.

The rearrangement links TRBV18 to TRBJ2-2; 7 nucleotides line up with TRBD1. This CDR3 comprises 17 residues. V lost 0 bases and J lost 5; bases outside the gene matches: 9. Germline V lookup: CDR1 KGHSH, CDR2 LQKENI. CDR3 in DNA: TGTGCCAGCTCACCACCAGGGACAGCAAGCCTGACCGGGGAGCTGTTTTTT. Translating gives CASSPPGTASLTGELFF.

V and J are TRBV4-3 and TRBJ2-6; TRBD1 agrees at 7 bases. V gave up 4 bases and J gave up 0 bases; unmatched junction bases: 6. This CDR3 has 17 residues. The germline V gene has CDR1 LGHNA and CDR2 YSLEER. The CDR3 DNA follows: TGCGCCAGCAGCCCTCGGGACAGAGACTCTGGGGCCAACGTCCTGACTTTC. The encoded protein is CASSPRDRDSGANVLTF.

The genes are TRBV29-1 and TRBJ2-3, with 7 nucleotides matching TRBD2. The V segment lost 7 bases and the J segment 2 bases; nucleotides outside the gene matches: 9. The CDR3 loop spans 14 amino acids. CDR1 SQVTM and CDR2 ANQGSEA come from the germline V gene. The CDR3 loop is CSGEASGITDTQYF. As DNA, the CDR3 is TGCAGCGGAGAGGCTAGCGGAATCACAGATACGCAGTATTTT.

The chain carries TRBV5-1 and TRBJ2-2; D remains ambiguous. Germline CDR1 SGHRS, CDR2 YFSETQ. V lost 1 base, J lost 4 bases, and 5 bases lay in between. The CDR3 covers 13 residues. The CDR3 DNA is TGCGCCAGCAGCTTGAGCCCCACCGGGGAGCTGTTTTTT. Amino acids: CASSLSPTGELFF.

The rearrangement links TRBV11-3 to TRBJ2-5, with D perhaps TRBD2 (5 bases). The V end was cut by 1 base, the J end by 1 base, with 10 bases between. Germline V lookup: CDR1 SGHNT, CDR2 YENEEA. This CDR3 has 15 residues. CDR3 in amino acids: CASSLGAGGQETQYF. The DNA of the CDR3 is TGTGCCAGCAGCTTAGGGGCAGGAGGCCAAGAGACCCAGTACTTC.

The gene calls are TRBV30 and TRBJ1-5; TRBD1 is a possible D gene (6 bases). CDR3 length equals 13 residues. Trimming left V 1 base short and J 6 bases short, with 10 bases between. CDR1 and CDR2 from the germline V gene are GTSNPN and SVGIG (reference sequence). This CDR3 reads CAWSETGFQPQHF. CDR3 coding DNA: TGTGCCTGGAGTGAGACAGGATTTCAGCCCCAGCATTTT. The whole variable domain, filled in from reference TRBV30 and TRBJ1-5, reads SQTIHQWPATLVQPVGSPLSLECTVEGTSNPNLYWYRQAAGRGLQLLFYSVGIGQISSEVPQNLSASRPQDRQFILSSKKLLLSDSGFYLCAWSETGFQPQHFGDGTRLSIL.

The V gene is TRBV6-5, the J gene TRBJ2-2; D perhaps matches TRBD2 (5 bases). This CDR3 contains 11 residues. Germline assignment: CDR1 MNHEY and CDR2 SVGAGI. V gave up 8 bases and J gave up 6 bases, with 7 bases separating them. Here the CDR3 DNA reads TGTGCCAGCGGGAGAGCCGGGGAGCTGTTTTTT. Its translation is CASGRAGELFF.

V usage is TRBV4-2 and J usage is TRBJ2-3, with TRBD2 identical over 13 bases. V was clipped by 0 bases and J by 6 bases; unmatched bases: 6. The CDR3 is 17 amino acids. The germline CDR1 and CDR2 sequences are LGHNA and YNFKEQ. The CDR3 coding sequence is TGTGCCAGCAGCCAAGACGGCGGACTAGCGGGAGCGGATACGCAGTATTTT. It specifies CASSQDGGLAGADTQYF.

V gene TRBV6-5 combines with J gene TRBJ2-3, with TRBD2 matching over 7 bases. The length of the CDR3 is 16 residues. Trimming removed 0 bases from V and 0 bases from J; junction bases left unmatched: 3. In germline, CDR1 is MNHEY, CDR2 SVGAGI. The CDR3: CASSYSAGVSTDTQYF. The CDR3 nucleotides read TGTGCCAGCAGTTACTCTGCGGGGGTCAGCACAGATACGCAGTATTTT.

This chain uses TRBV7-2 with TRBJ1-1; unclear D gene. The V and J ends lost 5 bases and 10 bases respectively, with 17 bases between them. Germline CDR1 reads SGHTA; CDR2 reads FQGNSA. This CDR3 is 13 amino acids long. The CDR3 spells CASSDTRETLAFF. The CDR3 bases are TGTGCCAGCAGCGACACCCGGGAAACCCTAGCTTTCTTT.

V gene TRBV7-2 combines with J gene TRBJ1-5; D call uncertain. CDR3 length: 13 amino acids. Trimming stripped 1 base from V and 6 bases from J, with 7 bases between. The germline CDR1 and CDR2 sequences are SGHTA and FQGNSA. The CDR3 nucleotides are TGTGCCAGCAGCTTAGGATGGGCTCAGCCCCAGCATTTT. Its translation: CASSLGWAQPQHF.